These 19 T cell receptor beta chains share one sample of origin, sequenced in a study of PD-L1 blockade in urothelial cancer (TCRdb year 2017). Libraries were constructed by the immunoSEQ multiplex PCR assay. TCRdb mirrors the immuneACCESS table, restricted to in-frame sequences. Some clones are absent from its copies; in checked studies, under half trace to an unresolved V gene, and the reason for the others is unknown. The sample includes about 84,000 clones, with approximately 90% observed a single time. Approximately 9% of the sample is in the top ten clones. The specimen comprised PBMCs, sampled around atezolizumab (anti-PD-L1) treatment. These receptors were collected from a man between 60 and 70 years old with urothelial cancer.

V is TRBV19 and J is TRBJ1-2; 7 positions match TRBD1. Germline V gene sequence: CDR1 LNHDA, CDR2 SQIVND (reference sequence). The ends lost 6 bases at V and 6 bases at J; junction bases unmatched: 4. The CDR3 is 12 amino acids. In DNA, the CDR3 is TGTGCCAGTAGCCGGACAGGAGATGGCTACACCTTC. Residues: CASSRTGDGYTF.

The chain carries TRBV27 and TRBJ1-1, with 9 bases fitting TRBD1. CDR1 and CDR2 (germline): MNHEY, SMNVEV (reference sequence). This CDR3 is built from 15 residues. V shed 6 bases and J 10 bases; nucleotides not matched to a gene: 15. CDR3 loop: CASSSGGDRVLVAFF. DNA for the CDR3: TGTGCCAGCAGCTCTGGGGGGGACAGGGTATTAGTAGCTTTCTTT.

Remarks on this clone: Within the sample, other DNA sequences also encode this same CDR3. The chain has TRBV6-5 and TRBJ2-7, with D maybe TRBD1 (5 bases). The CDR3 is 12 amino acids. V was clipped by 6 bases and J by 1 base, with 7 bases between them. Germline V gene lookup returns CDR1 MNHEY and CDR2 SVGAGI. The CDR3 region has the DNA TGTGCCAGCAGAACAGGATCCTACGAGCAGTACTTC. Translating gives CASRTGSYEQYF.

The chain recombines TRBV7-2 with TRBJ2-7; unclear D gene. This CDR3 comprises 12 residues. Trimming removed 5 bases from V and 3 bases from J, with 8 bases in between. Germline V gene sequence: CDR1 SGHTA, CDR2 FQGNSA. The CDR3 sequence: CASSRVNYEQYF. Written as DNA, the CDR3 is TGTGCCAGCAGCCGGGTGAACTACGAGCAGTACTTC.

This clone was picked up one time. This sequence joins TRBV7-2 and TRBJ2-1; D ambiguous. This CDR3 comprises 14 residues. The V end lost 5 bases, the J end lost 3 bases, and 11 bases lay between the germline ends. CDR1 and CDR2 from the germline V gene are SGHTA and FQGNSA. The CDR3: CASSLLPGYNEQFF. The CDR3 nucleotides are TGTGCCAGCAGCCTCCTCCCAGGCTACAATGAGCAGTTCTTC.

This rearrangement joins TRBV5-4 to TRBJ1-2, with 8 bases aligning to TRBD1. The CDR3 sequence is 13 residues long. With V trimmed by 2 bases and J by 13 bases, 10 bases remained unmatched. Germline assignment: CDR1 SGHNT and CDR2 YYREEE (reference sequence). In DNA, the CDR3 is TGTGCCAGCAGCTTCCGTGGACAGGGATCTGCCACCTTC. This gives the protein CASSFRGQGSATF. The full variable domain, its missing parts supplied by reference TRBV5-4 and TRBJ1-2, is ETGVTQSPTHLIKTRGQQVTLRCSSQSGHNTVSWYQQALGQGPQFIFQYYREEENGRGNFPPRFSGLQFPNYSSELNVNALELDDSALYLCASSFRGQGSATFGSGTRLTVV.

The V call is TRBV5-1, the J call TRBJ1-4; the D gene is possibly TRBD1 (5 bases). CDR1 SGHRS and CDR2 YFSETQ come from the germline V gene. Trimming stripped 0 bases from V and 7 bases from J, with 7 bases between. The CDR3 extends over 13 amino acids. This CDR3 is CASSLGGGEKLFF. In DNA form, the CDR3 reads TGCGCCAGCAGCTTGGGGGGGGGTGAAAAACTGTTTTTT.

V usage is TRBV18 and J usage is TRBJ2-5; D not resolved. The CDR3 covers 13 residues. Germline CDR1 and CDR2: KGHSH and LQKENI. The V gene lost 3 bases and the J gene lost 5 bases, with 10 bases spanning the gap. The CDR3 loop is CASSPTPLETQYF. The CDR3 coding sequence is TGTGCCAGCTCACCTACTCCCCTGGAGACCCAGTACTTC.

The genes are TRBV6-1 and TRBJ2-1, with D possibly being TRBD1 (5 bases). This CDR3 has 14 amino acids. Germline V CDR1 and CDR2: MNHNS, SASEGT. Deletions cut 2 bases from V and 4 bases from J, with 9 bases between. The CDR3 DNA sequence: TGTGCCAGCAGTGAACAGGGTTCGTACAATGAGCAGTTCTTC. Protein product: CASSEQGSYNEQFF.

CDR3 bases: TGTGCCAGCAGCGCCAGTGTGGGGGGAGAAAAACTGTTTTTT. Encoded protein: CASSASVGGEKLFF. The rearrangement uses TRBV4-2 and TRBJ1-4, with D perhaps matching TRBD1 (5 bases). V lost 5 bases to trimming and J lost 8 bases, with 15 bases between them. Germline-derived CDR1 and CDR2 are LGHNA and YNFKEQ. The length of the CDR3 is 14 residues.

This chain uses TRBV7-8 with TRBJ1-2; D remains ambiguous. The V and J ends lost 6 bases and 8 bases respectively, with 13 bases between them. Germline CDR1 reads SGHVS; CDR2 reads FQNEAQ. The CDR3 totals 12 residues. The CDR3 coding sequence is TGTGCCAGCAGTCAAACCCCGGGGGGCTACACCTTC. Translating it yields CASSQTPGGYTF.

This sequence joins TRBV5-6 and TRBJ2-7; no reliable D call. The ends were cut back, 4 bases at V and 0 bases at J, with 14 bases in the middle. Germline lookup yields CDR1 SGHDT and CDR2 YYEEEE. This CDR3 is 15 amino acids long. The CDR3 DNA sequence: TGTGCCAGCAGCATCTTCCAGGCGAACTCCTACGAGCAGTACTTC. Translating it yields CASSIFQANSYEQYF.

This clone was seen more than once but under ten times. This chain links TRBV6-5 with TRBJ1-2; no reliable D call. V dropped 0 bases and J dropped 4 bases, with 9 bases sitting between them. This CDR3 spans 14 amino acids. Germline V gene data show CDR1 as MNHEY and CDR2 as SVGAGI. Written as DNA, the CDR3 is TGTGCCAGCAGTTACTCACGGGGAGCCTATGGCTACACCTTC. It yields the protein CASSYSRGAYGYTF.

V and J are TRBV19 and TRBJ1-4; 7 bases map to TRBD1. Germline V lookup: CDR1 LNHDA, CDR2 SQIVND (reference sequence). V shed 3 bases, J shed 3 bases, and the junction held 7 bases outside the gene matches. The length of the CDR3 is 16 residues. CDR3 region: CASSIGQGVANEKLFF. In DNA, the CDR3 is TGTGCCAGTAGTATTGGGCAGGGGGTAGCTAATGAAAAACTGTTTTTT.

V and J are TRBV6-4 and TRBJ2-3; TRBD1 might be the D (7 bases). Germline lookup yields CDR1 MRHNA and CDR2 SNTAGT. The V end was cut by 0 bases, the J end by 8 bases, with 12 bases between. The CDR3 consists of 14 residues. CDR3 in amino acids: CASSDSNRGGTQYF. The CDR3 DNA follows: TGTGCCAGCAGTGACTCAAACAGGGGAGGTACGCAGTATTTT.

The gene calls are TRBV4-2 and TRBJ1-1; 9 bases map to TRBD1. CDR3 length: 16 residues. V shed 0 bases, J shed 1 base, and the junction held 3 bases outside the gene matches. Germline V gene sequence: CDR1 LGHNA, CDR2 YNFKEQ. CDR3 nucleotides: TGTGCCAGCAGCCAAGATCCGGGACAGGGGAACACTGAAGCTTTCTTT. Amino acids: CASSQDPGQGNTEAFF.

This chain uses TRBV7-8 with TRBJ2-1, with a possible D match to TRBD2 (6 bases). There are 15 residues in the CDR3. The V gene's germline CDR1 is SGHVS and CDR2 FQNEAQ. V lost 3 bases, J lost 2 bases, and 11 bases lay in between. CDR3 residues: CASSLGLATYNEQFF. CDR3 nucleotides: TGTGCCAGCAGCTTGGGGCTAGCGACCTACAATGAGCAGTTCTTC.

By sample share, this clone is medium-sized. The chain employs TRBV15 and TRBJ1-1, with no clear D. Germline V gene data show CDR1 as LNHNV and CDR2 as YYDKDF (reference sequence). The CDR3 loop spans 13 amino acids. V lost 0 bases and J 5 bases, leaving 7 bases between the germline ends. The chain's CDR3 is CATSRESRTEAFF. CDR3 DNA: TGTGCCACCAGCAGAGAGAGTAGAACTGAAGCTTTCTTT.

DNA for the CDR3: TGTGCCAGCAGTTGGACTAGCGGGGGAGGTACGCAGTATTTT. This encodes CASSWTSGGGTQYF. V usage is TRBV6-5 and J usage is TRBJ2-3, with TRBD2 matching over 13 bases. CDR1 and CDR2 (germline): MNHEY, SVGAGI. The CDR3 contains 14 residues. V shed 4 bases and J 8 bases; nucleotides not matched to a gene: 3.